This T cell receptor beta chain was documented in a study of technical replicates of blood from a handful of donors (dated by TCRdb to about 2017). Receptors were amplified or captured by the immunoSEQ multiplex PCR assay. What TCRdb holds here is the immuneACCESS table cut down to in-frame rearrangements. Part of the clones is not present; checked against another copy, under half of the missing clones reflect an unresolved V gene, and the others are unexplained. This sample lists some 68,000 clones; about nine tenths were detected once. About 0.39% of the sample lies in the top ten. Reading the germline V gene (reference sequence) gives CDR1 SEHNR and CDR2 FQNEAQ. V is cut by 1 base and J by 7 bases, and the space between the germline ends is 10 bases. The CDR3, from cysteine to phenylalanine, totals 14 residues. The read is trimmed to its CDR3 DNA, 42 bases read in frame from base 1. As concerns this clone: Its antigen is currently not known. Base quality data are lacking; no much larger clone is found one base away.

Input material: T cells isolated from PBMCs. The clonotype was recovered from a human donor in good health. This sequence uses TRBV7-9 and TRBJ1-4; a tentative D match to TRBD1 spans 5 bases. CDR3 sequence: CASSLGTGGEKLFF. The sequenced DNA: TGTGCCAGCAGCTTAGGTACAGGCGGTGAAAAACTGTTTTTT. The reference TRBV7-9 and TRBJ1-4 proteins fill in what lies around the CDR3, so the full variable domain reads DTGVSQNPRHKITKRGQNVTFRCDPISEHNRLYWYRQTLGQGPEFLTYFQNEAQLEKSRLLSDRFSAERPKGSFSTLEIQRTEQGDSAMYLCASSLGTGGEKLFFGSGTQLSVL.